Described below is a single TCR beta chain sequence and its context. The antigen it recognizes is unknown. Base qualities were left out, and no much larger clone turns up one base away. This sample was taken from a study of blood T cell repertoires in COVID-19 (dated by TCRdb to the early 2020s). Describing the broader study: The collaborator samples originated in the United States, Italy and Spain and spanned the acute and convalescent phases of COVID-19. The material from the prospective study consisted of cDNA or gDNA derived from T cells, B-cell-depleted T cells, or PBMCs. Subjects who had been exposed to COVID-19, were actively infected with it, or had recovered from it provided the deeply sampled blood TCRbeta repertoires that made up the dataset. The repertoires were released in a freely available public database intended as a resource for research on the immune response to SARS-CoV-2. The samples were drawn from two sources: the first 160 participants of the ongoing ImmuneRACE study, and 1,000 to 1,500 subjects contributed by 6 global collaborators. Sample metadata almost always included a de-identified subject ID, COVID-19 status, age in years and sex. Where available, HLA class I and class II types were taken from metadata supplied by the sample provider and were not determined by assay-based typing. Overall study outcomes, separate from this receptor: Clinical and demographic metadata were provided uncurated, with the amount varying by source and participant.

The immunoSEQ Assay, a bias-controlled multiplex PCR, was used to amplify TCRbeta CDR3 regions from genomic DNA. The original methods were these. Within the assay, amplification of reference gene primers was used to estimate how many nucleated cells each sample contained. To quantify the absolute abundance of each unique TCRbeta CDR3 rearrangement, sequence reads were collapsed and filtered. Productive Simpson clonality was computed per sample as the square root of Simpson's diversity index over productive rearrangements. TCRdb mirrors the immuneACCESS table, restricted to in-frame sequences. Some clones are absent from its copies; in checked studies, under half trace to an unresolved V gene, and the reason for the others is unknown. V and J calls and clone size come straight from that table; D and trimming were deduced from the DNA. In this sample the table shows about 140,000 clones, around 81% of which occur a single time. The ten most abundant clones make up 6.2% of the sample.

Participants in the prospective study were aged about 18 to 95 years, lived in 20 to 25 United States geographic areas, and enrolled through a virtual design. Cohort assignment in the prospective study relied on participant-reported clinical history from a screening survey and a study questionnaire. ImmuneRACE Cohort 3 recovered participants were defined by two consecutive negative NP/OP PCR tests, healthcare professional clearance, or symptom resolution. In the prospective study, whole blood, serum and a nasopharyngeal or oropharyngeal swab were collected from each participant by mobile phlebotomists. Over a roughly 2-month period, participants in the prospective study had the option of providing additional blood draws and questionnaires. Before DNA extraction, blood samples from the prospective study were shipped at room temperature or frozen. The sample taken for sequencing was PBMCs or T cells enriched from blood (not recorded which). This clonotype originated in a woman in her forties who had recovered from COVID-19.

CDR3 sequence: CASSLGTSTDTQYF. The nucleotide sequence is TGTGCCAGCAGCTTAGGAACTAGCACAGATACGCAGTATTTT. This chain joins TRBV7-9 to TRBJ2-3, with no confident D gene call. CDR1 and CDR2, per the germline V gene (reference sequence), are SEHNR and FQNEAQ. V was cut back by 1 base and J by 0 bases, leaving a gap of 5 bases between them. The CDR3, from cysteine to phenylalanine, totals 14 residues. Only the CDR3 region is kept as DNA, spanning 42 bases read in frame from base 1.